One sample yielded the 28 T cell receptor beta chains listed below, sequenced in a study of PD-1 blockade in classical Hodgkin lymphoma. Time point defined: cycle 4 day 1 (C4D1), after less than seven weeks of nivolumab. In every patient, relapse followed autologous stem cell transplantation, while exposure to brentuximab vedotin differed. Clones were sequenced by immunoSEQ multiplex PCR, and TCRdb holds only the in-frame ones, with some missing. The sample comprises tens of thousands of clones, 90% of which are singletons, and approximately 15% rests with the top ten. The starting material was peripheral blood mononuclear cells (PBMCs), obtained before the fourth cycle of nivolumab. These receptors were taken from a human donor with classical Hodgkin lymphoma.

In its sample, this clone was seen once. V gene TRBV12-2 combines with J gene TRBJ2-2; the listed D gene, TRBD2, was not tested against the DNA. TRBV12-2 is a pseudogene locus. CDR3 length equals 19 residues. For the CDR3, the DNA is TGTGCAAGTCGGGGCACTTATCCTAGCGGGAGGGCCGCCACCGGGGAGCTGTTTTTT. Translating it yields CASRGTYPSGRAATGELFF.

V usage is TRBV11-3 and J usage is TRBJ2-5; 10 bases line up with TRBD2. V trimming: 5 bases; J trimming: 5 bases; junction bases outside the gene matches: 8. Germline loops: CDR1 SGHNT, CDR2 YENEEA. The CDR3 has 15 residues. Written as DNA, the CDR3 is TGTGCCAGCAGCATACCGGGACTAGCGTTGGAGACCCAGTACTTC. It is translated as CASSIPGLALETQYF.

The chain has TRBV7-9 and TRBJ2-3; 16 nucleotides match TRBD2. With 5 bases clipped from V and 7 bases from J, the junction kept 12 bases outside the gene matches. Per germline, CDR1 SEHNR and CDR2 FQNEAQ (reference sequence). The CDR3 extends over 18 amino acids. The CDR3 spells CASSRPGTSGRARYTQYF. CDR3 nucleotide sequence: TGTGCCAGCAGCCGCCCCGGGACTAGCGGGAGGGCCAGATATACGCAGTATTTT.

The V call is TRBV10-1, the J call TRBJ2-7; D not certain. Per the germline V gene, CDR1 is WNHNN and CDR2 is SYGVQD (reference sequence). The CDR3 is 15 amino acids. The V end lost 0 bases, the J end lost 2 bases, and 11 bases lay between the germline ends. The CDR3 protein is CASSESKGPTYEQYF. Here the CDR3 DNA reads TGCGCCAGCAGTGAGTCGAAAGGGCCGACCTACGAGCAGTACTTC.

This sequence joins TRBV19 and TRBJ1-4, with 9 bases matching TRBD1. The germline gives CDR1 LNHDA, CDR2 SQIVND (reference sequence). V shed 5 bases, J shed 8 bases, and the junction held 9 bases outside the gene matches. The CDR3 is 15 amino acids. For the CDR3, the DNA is TGTGCCAGTAGTTACCGGGACAGGGTAGGGGAAAAACTGTTTTTT. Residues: CASSYRDRVGEKLFF.

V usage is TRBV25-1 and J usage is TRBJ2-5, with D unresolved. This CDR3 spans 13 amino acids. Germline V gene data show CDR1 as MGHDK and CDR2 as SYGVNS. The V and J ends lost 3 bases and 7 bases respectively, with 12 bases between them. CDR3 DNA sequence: TGTGCCAGCAGTGATGCCGACGGGTGGACCCAGTACTTC. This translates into CASSDADGWTQYF. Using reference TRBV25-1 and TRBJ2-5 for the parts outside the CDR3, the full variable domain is EADIYQTPRYLVIGTGKKITLECSQTMGHDKMYWYQQDPGMELHLIHYSYGVNSTEKGDLSSESTVSRIRTEHFPLTLESARPSHTSQYLCASSDADGWTQYFGPGTRLLVL.

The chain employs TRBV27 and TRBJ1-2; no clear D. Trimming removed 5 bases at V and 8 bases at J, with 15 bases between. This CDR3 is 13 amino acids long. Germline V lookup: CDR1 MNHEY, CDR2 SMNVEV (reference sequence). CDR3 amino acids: CASSLRLFGGYTF. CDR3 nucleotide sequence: TGTGCCAGCAGTCTCCGCCTCTTCGGGGGCTACACCTTC.

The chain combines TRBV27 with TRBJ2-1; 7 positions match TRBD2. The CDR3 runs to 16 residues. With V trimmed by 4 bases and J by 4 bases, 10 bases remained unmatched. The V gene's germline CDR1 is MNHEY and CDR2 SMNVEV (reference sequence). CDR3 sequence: CASSWTSGANYNEQFF. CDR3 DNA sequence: TGTGCCAGCAGTTGGACGAGCGGGGCTAATTACAATGAGCAGTTCTTC.

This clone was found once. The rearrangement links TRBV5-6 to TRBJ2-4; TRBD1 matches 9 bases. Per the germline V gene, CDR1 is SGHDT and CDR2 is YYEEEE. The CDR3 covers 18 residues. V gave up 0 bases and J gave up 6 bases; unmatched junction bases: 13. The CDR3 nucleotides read TGTGCCAGCAGCTTGGAGGGAGCCAACAGGGGGCTGGGAAACATTCAGTACTTC. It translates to CASSLEGANRGLGNIQYF. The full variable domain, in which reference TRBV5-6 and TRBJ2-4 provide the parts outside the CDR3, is DAGVTQSPTHLIKTRGQQVTLRCSPKSGHDTVSWYQQALGQGPQFIFQYYEEEERQRGNFPDRFSGHQFPNYSSELNVNALLLGDSALYLCASSLEGANRGLGNIQYFGAGTRLSVL.

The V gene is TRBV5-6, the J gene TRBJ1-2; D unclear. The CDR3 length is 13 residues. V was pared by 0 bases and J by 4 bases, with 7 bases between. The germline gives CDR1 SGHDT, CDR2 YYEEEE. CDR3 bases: TGTGCCAGCAGCTTGGGGCAGTTCTATGGCTACACCTTC. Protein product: CASSLGQFYGYTF.

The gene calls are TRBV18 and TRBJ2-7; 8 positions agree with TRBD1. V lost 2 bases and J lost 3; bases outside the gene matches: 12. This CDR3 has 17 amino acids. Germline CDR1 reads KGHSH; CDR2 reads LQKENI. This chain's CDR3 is CASSPGRRQGFNYEQYF. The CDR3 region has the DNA TGTGCCAGCTCACCAGGGAGGCGACAGGGGTTTAACTACGAGCAGTACTTC.

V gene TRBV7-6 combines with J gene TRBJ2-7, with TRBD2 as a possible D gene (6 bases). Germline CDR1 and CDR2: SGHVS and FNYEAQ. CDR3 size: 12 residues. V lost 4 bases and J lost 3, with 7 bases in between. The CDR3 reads CASSSRGYEQYF. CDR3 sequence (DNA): TGTGCCAGCAGCTCGCGGGGCTACGAGCAGTACTTC.

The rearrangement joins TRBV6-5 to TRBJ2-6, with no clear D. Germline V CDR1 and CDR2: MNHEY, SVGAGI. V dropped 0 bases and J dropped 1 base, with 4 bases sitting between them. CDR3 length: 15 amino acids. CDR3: CASSYSYSGANVLTF. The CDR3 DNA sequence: TGTGCCAGCAGTTACTCTTATTCTGGGGCCAACGTCCTGACTTTC.

The CDR3 is CASSYGRTTDTQYF. CDR3 DNA sequence: TGTGCCAGCAGTTACGGTCGCACCACAGATACGCAGTATTTT. The chain joins TRBV6-5 to TRBJ2-3; the D is unclear. V dropped 2 bases and J dropped 2 bases, with 8 bases sitting between them. CDR3 length: 14 residues. Germline V gene data show CDR1 as MNHEY and CDR2 as SVGAGI.

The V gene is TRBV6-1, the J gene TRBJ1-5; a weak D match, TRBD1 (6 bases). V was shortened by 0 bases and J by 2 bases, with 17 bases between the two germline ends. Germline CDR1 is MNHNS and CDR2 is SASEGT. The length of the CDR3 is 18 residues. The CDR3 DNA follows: TGTGCCAGCAGTGAAGCAGGTCGCAGGGGAGGTGGCAATCAGCCCCAGCATTTT. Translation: CASSEAGRRGGGNQPQHF.

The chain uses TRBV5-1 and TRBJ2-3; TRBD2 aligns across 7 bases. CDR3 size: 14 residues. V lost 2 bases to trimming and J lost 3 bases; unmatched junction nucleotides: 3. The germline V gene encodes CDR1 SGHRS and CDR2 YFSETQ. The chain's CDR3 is CASSLLRETDTQYF. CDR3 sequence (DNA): TGCGCCAGCAGCTTATTGCGGGAGACAGATACGCAGTATTTT.

The CDR3 sequence: CASSLWGQGDSYEQYF. Here the CDR3 DNA reads TGTGCCAGCAGTCTTTGGGGACAGGGGGACTCCTACGAGCAGTACTTC. V usage is TRBV2 and J usage is TRBJ2-7; 11 nucleotides match TRBD1. V gave up 5 bases and J gave up 0 bases; unmatched junction bases: 6. CDR3 length: 16 residues. CDR1 and CDR2 (germline): SNHLY, FYNNEI. Complete variable domain (other parts from reference TRBV2 and TRBJ2-7): EPEVTQTPSHQVTQMGQEVILRCVPISNHLYFYWYRQILGQKVEFLVSFYNNEISEKSEIFDDQFSVERPDGSNFTLKIRSTKLEDSAMYFCASSLWGQGDSYEQYFGPGTRLTVT.

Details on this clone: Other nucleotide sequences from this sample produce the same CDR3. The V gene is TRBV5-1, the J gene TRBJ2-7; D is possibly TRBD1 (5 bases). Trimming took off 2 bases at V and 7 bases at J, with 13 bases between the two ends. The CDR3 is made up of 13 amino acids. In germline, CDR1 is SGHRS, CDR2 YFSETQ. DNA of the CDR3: TGCGCCAGCAGCTTAGGCAGGGCTAATGAGCAGTACTTC. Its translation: CASSLGRANEQYF.

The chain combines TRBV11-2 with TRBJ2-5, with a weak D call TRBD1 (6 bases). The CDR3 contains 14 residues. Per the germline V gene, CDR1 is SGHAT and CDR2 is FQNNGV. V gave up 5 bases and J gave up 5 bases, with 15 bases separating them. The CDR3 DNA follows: TGTGCCAGCAGCCCTCCAGGGGTGGGCGAGACCCAGTACTTC. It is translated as CASSPPGVGETQYF.

The CDR3 DNA follows: TGTGCCAGCAGAACGGGGGGGAAGGTAGACACTGAAGCTTTCTTT. Its protein is CASRTGGKVDTEAFF. The V gene is TRBV28, the J gene TRBJ1-1; TRBD1 might be the D (5 bases). Germline V CDR1 and CDR2: MDHEN, SYDVKM. V lost 6 bases, J lost 3 bases, and 17 bases lay in between. The CDR3 is made up of 15 amino acids.

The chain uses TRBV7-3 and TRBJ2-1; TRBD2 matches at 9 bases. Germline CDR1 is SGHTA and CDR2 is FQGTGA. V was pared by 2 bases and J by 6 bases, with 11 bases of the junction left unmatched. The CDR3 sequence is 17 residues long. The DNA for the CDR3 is TGTGCCAGCAGCTTAGCCGTTGGGCGGGAGGGTGGCAATGAGCAGTTCTTC. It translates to CASSLAVGREGGNEQFF.

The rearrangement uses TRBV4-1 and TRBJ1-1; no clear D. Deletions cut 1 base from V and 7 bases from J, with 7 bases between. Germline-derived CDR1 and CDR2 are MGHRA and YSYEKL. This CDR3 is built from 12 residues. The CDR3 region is CASSQGRGEAFF. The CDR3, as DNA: TGCGCCAGCAGCCAAGGCCGGGGTGAAGCTTTCTTT.

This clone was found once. This CDR3 is CAWHRGVDSPLHF. As DNA, the CDR3 is TGTGCCTGGCACAGGGGAGTTGATTCACCCCTCCACTTT. V usage is TRBV30 and J usage is TRBJ1-6; 7 bases map to TRBD1. The CDR3 is 13 amino acids. Germline lookup yields CDR1 GTSNPN and CDR2 SVGIG (reference sequence). Losses at the gene ends were 5 bases for V and 8 bases for J; bases not matched to a gene: 6.

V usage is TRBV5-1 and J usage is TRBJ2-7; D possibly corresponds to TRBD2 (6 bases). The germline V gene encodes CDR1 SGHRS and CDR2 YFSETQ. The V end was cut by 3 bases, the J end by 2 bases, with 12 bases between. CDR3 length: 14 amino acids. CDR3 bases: TGCGCCAGCAGCTCGGGGGACTCTACCTACGAGCAGTACTTC. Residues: CASSSGDSTYEQYF.

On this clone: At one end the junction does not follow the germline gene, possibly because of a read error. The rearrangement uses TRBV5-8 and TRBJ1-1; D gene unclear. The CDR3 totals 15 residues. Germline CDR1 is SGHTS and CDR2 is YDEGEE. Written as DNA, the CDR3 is TGCGCCAGCAGCCAAGATGCGCCCGGGAACACTGAAGCTTTCTTT. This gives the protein CASSQDAPGNTEAFF. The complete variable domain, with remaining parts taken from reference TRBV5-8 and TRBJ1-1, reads EAGVTQSPTHLIKTRGQQATLRCSPISGHTSVYWYQQALGLGLQFLLWYDEGEERNRGNFPPRFSGRQFPNYSSELNVNALELEDSALYLCASSQDAPGNTEAFFGQGTRLTVV.

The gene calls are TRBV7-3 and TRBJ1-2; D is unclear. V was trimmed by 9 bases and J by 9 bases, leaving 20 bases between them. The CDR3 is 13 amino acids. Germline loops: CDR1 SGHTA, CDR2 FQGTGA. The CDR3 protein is CASGVPGGSRYTF. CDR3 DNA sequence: TGTGCCAGTGGGGTCCCGGGAGGGAGTCGCTACACCTTC. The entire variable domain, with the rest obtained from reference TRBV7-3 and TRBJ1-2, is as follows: GAGVSQTPSNKVTEKGKYVELRCDPISGHTALYWYRQSLGQGPEFLIYFQGTGAADDSGLPNDRFFAVRPEGSVSTLKIQRTERGDSAVYLCASGVPGGSRYTFGSGTRLTVV.

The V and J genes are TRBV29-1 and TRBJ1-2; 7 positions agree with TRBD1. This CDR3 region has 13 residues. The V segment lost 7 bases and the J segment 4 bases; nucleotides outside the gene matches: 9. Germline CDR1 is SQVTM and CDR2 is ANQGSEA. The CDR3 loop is CSGERGPGYGYTF. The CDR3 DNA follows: TGCAGCGGGGAAAGGGGGCCGGGCTATGGCTACACCTTC.

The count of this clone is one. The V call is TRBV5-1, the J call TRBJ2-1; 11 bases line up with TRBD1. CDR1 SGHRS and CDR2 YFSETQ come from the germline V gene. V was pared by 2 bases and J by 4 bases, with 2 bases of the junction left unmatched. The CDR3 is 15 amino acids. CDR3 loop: CASSLGQGAYNEQFF. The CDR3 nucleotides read TGCGCCAGCAGCTTAGGACAGGGGGCATACAATGAGCAGTTCTTC. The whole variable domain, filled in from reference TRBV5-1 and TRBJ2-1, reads KAGVTQTPRYLIKTRGQQVTLSCSPISGHRSVSWYQQTPGQGLQFLFEYFSETQRNKGNFPGRFSGRQFSNSRSEMNVSTLELGDSALYLCASSLGQGAYNEQFFGPGTRLTVL.